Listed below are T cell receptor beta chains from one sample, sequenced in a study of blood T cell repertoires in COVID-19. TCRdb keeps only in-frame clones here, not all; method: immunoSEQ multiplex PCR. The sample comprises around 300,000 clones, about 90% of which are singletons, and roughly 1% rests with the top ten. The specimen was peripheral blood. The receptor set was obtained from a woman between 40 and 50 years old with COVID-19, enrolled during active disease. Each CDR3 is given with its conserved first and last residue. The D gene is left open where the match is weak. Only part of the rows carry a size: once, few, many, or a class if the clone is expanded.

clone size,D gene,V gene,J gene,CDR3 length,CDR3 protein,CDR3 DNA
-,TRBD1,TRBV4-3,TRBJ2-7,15,CASSQAWTGGYEQYF,TGCGCCAGCAGCCAAGCTTGGACAGGGGGATACGAGCAGTACTTC
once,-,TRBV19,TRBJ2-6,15,CASSIVRSGANVLTF,TGTGCCAGTAGTATAGTGCGTTCTGGGGCCAACGTCCTGACTTTC
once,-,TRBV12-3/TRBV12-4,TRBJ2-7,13,CASSLTDSYEQYF,TGTGCCAGCAGCTTAACAGACTCCTACGAGCAGTACTTC
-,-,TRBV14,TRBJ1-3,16,CASSQAGGVTGNTIYF,TGTGCCAGCAGCCAAGCTGGCGGGGTTACTGGAAACACCATATATTTT
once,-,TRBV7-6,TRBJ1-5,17,CASSPGWGPSSNQPQHF,TGTGCCAGCAGCCCCGGTTGGGGCCCCTCTAGCAATCAGCCCCAGCATTTT
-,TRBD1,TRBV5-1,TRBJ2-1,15,CASSLEGQGMDEQFF,TGCGCCAGCAGCTTGGAGGGACAGGGGATGGATGAGCAGTTCTTC
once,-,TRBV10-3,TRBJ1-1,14,CAISEMEGDTEAFF,TGTGCCATCAGTGAAATGGAAGGGGACACTGAAGCTTTCTTT
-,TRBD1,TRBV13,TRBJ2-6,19,CASSSHGRDRTSGANVLTF,TGTGCCAGCAGCTCACACGGAAGGGACAGGACCTCTGGGGCCAACGTCCTGACTTTC
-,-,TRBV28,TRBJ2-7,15,CASSFSRVLSYEQYF,TGTGCCAGCAGTTTCTCACGGGTCCTCTCCTACGAGCAGTACTTC
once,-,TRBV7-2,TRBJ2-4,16,CASSLGWRGAKNIQYF,TGTGCCAGCAGCTTAGGTTGGCGAGGAGCCAAAAACATTCAGTACTTC